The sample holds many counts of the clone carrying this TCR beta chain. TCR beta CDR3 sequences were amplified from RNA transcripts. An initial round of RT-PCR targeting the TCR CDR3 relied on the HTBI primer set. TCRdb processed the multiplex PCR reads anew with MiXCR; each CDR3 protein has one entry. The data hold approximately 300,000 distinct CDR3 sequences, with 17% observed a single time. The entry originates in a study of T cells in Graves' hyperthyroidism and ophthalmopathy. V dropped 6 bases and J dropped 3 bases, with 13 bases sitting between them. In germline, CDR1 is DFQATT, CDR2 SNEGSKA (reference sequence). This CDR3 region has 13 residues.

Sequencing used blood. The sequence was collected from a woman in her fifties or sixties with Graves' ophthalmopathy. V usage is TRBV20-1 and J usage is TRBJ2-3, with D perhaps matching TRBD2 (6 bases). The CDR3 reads CSAQSGVTDTQYF. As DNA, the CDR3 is TGCAGTGCACAGTCGGGGGTAACAGATACGCAGTATTTT.